A single sample gave rise to the 22 T cell receptor beta chains below, sequenced in a study of blood T cell repertoires in COVID-19. The protocol was immunoSEQ multiplex PCR, while the TCRdb copy is restricted to in-frame clones and leaves out a portion. The table has about 70,000 clones, more than 75% seen once. What was sequenced was peripheral blood. The receptors derive from a man between 45 and 60 years old with active COVID-19.

This clone came up once. The rearrangement uses TRBV2 and TRBJ2-1, with TRBD2 matching 9 bases. CDR1 SNHLY and CDR2 FYNNEI come from the germline V gene. V shed 5 bases and J 15 bases; nucleotides not matched to a gene: 14. This CDR3 has 14 amino acids. CDR3 loop: CASSPLAGLGRGFF. CDR3 bases: TGTGCCAGCAGTCCTCTAGCGGGATTAGGACGTGGGTTCTTC.

The rearrangement links TRBV5-1 to TRBJ1-2; perhaps TRBD1 as D (5 bases). Germline assignment: CDR1 SGHRS and CDR2 YFSETQ. The CDR3 has 18 amino acids. Trimming pared 7 bases from V and 5 bases from J, leaving 30 bases between. CDR3 DNA: TGCGCCAGCTCTCCAGGCGGGACGAGCATCGATTACGGGTATGGCTACACCTTC. Its protein product is CASSPGGTSIDYGYGYTF.

This clone has more than one count but fewer than ten. This chain connects TRBV9 to TRBJ1-1; 9 bases align to TRBD1. The CDR3 is made up of 14 amino acids. V shed 4 bases, J shed 4 bases, and the junction held 5 bases outside the gene matches. The germline V gene encodes CDR1 SGDLS and CDR2 YYNGEE. The CDR3 DNA reads TGTGCCAGCAGCCACTCGACAGGGGGCACTGAAGCTTTCTTT. It is translated as CASSHSTGGTEAFF.

The V gene is TRBV10-3, the J gene TRBJ2-7, with a possible D match to TRBD2 (6 bases). The CDR3 spans 15 residues. Germline CDR1 is ENHRY and CDR2 is SYGVKD. Trimming shortened V by 8 bases and J by 5 bases, and 22 bases separated the two germline ends. The CDR3 protein is CAIEDRAGTPHEQYF. DNA for the CDR3: TGTGCCATCGAAGACCGGGCGGGGACCCCCCACGAGCAGTACTTC.

The V gene is TRBV19, the J gene TRBJ2-1; tentative D call: TRBD1 (5 bases). Trimming took 6 bases from V and 6 from J, leaving 12 bases between them. This CDR3 spans 13 amino acids. Germline V lookup: CDR1 LNHDA, CDR2 SQIVND (reference sequence). The CDR3 loop is CASSPRGLNEQFF. CDR3 sequence (DNA): TGTGCCAGTAGCCCAAGGGGCCTCAATGAGCAGTTCTTC.

This clone showed up just once. V gene TRBV5-1 combines with J gene TRBJ2-2; 8 bases fit TRBD1. V lost 4 bases to trimming and J lost 2 bases; unmatched junction nucleotides: 4. This CDR3 comprises 15 residues. Per the germline V gene, CDR1 is SGHRS and CDR2 is YFSETQ. CDR3 DNA: TGCGCCAGCAGCACGGGACAGGACAACACCGGGGAGCTGTTTTTT. Its translation: CASSTGQDNTGELFF.

The V call is TRBV7-8, the J call TRBJ2-3, with 9 bases fitting TRBD2. This CDR3 has 14 amino acids. Germline trimming cut 1 base from V and 7 bases from J; bases unmatched to any gene: 3. CDR1 is SGHVS, CDR2 FQNEAQ, per germline. The CDR3 region has the DNA TGTGCCAGCAGCTTAGTGCCTAGCGGGAATACGCAGTATTTT. Amino acid sequence: CASSLVPSGNTQYF.

The chain combines TRBV7-2 with TRBJ1-5; no firm D call. This CDR3 contains 15 residues. Germline-derived CDR1 and CDR2 are SGHTA and FQGNSA. V was trimmed by 6 bases and J by 0 bases, leaving 12 bases between them. Written as DNA, the CDR3 is TGTGCCAGCAGGCTCGACACTTATAGCAATCAGCCCCAGCATTTT. This sequence encodes CASRLDTYSNQPQHF.

The chain uses TRBV7-9 and TRBJ1-6; perhaps TRBD1 as D (6 bases). Germline V gives CDR1 SEHNR, CDR2 FQNEAQ (reference sequence). CDR3 size: 14 residues. V gave up 5 bases and J gave up 11 bases, with 16 bases separating them. The CDR3 coding sequence is TGTGCCAGCAGCCGGACAGACCCTTTTGCACCCCTCCACTTT. Its protein is CASSRTDPFAPLHF.

The rearrangement links TRBV12-5 to TRBJ2-5; 7 positions agree with TRBD1. V lost 9 bases to trimming and J lost 0 bases; unmatched junction nucleotides: 1. CDR1 and CDR2 (germline): LGHNT, FRNRAP. This CDR3 region has 12 residues. Written as DNA, the CDR3 is TGTGCTAGCCAGGGGGACCAAGAGACCCAGTACTTC. This encodes CASQGDQETQYF.

This clone was seen more than once but under ten times. The chain employs TRBV10-3 and TRBJ2-7; 9 bases map to TRBD1. Germline V CDR1 and CDR2: ENHRY, SYGVKD. V shed 0 bases, J shed 3 bases, and the junction held 3 bases outside the gene matches. This CDR3 is built from 15 residues. The CDR3 here is CAISESTGGGYEQYF. The CDR3 bases are TGTGCCATCAGTGAGTCGACAGGGGGAGGCTACGAGCAGTACTTC.

This chain links TRBV4-2 with TRBJ2-7; TRBD2 might be the D (6 bases). Trimming stripped 0 bases from V and 4 bases from J, with 19 bases between. Germline assignment: CDR1 LGHNA and CDR2 YNFKEQ. The CDR3 has 17 residues. The CDR3 is CASSQDYSGHRIYEQYF. The CDR3, as DNA: TGTGCCAGCAGCCAAGATTACAGCGGGCATAGGATTTACGAGCAGTACTTC.

V usage is TRBV28 and J usage is TRBJ1-6; D remains unclear. The CDR3 has 15 residues. Trimming took 5 bases from V and 7 from J, leaving 15 bases between them. In germline, CDR1 is MDHEN, CDR2 SYDVKM. CDR3 sequence (DNA): TGTGCCAGCAGTCCCGGGAGGGCCAGGAATTCACCCCTCCACTTT. Protein product: CASSPGRARNSPLHF.

The rearrangement links TRBV12-5 to TRBJ1-2; no firm D call. The CDR3 sequence is 11 residues long. Germline CDR1 and CDR2: LGHNT and FRNRAP. The V end was cut by 6 bases, the J end by 5 bases, with 7 bases between. The CDR3 is CASGQLYGYTF. The DNA for the CDR3 is TGTGCTAGTGGACAGTTATATGGCTACACCTTC.

In the case of this clone: Other nucleotide sequences in the sample specify the same CDR3. The chain links TRBV18 to TRBJ2-2; TRBD1 agrees at 8 bases. The junction had 10 bases not matched to a gene; V was cut back by 5 bases and J by 11 bases. The germline gives CDR1 KGHSH, CDR2 LQKENI. The CDR3 has 14 amino acids. The CDR3 nucleotides are TGTGCCAGCTCAAGAGGACAGGGTAACGGAGAGCTGTTTTTT. It yields the protein CASSRGQGNGELFF.

The V and J genes are TRBV2 and TRBJ2-7; 11 bases match TRBD2. The CDR3 loop spans 14 amino acids. V was pared by 6 bases and J by 1 base, with 2 bases of the junction left unmatched. Germline CDR1 reads SNHLY; CDR2 reads FYNNEI. In DNA, the CDR3 is TGTGCCAGCAGACTAGCGGGAGTTTCCTACGAGCAGTACTTC. As protein: CASRLAGVSYEQYF. Supplemented by reference TRBV2 and TRBJ2-7, the full variable domain reads EPEVTQTPSHQVTQMGQEVILRCVPISNHLYFYWYRQILGQKVEFLVSFYNNEISEKSEIFDDQFSVERPDGSNFTLKIRSTKLEDSAMYFCASRLAGVSYEQYFGPGTRLTVT.

J is TRBJ2-1 and V is TRBV19, with D possibly TRBD1 on 6 matching bases. Trimming pared 2 bases from V and 0 bases from J, leaving 8 bases between. Germline V lookup: CDR1 LNHDA, CDR2 SQIVND (reference sequence). This CDR3 spans 15 amino acids. The CDR3 spells CASSIPGHSYNEQFF. CDR3 sequence (DNA): TGTGCCAGTAGTATACCGGGACACTCCTACAATGAGCAGTTCTTC.

This chain connects TRBV5-1 to TRBJ2-1; 10 bases fit TRBD2. Germline V gives CDR1 SGHRS, CDR2 YFSETQ. V shed 0 bases and J 3 bases; nucleotides not matched to a gene: 6. The CDR3 sequence is 17 residues long. The CDR3 reads CASSLEFSGRGYNEQFF. The CDR3 DNA reads TGCGCCAGCAGCTTGGAGTTCAGCGGGAGGGGCTACAATGAGCAGTTCTTC.

The rearrangement joins TRBV5-1 to TRBJ2-7, with 9 bases matching TRBD1. Germline V gene sequence: CDR1 SGHRS, CDR2 YFSETQ. This CDR3 comprises 18 residues. The V segment lost 2 bases and the J segment 0 bases; nucleotides outside the gene matches: 12. The CDR3 bases are TGCGCCAGCAGCTTCAACAGGGGGCGAACCTTTAGCTCCTACGAGCAGTACTTC. Its translation: CASSFNRGRTFSSYEQYF.

This clone came up once. The V gene is TRBV10-3, the J gene TRBJ2-7; 10 nucleotides match TRBD1. The CDR3 runs 14 residues. Per germline, CDR1 ENHRY and CDR2 SYGVKD. Trimming removed 8 bases from V and 4 bases from J; junction bases left unmatched: 8. The CDR3 nucleotides are TGTGCCATCGGGATCGACAGGGGGCAGTACGAGCAGTACTTC. Translated: CAIGIDRGQYEQYF.

This clone was seen just once. V is TRBV28 and J is TRBJ2-3; 7 bases agree with TRBD1. The CDR3 runs to 18 residues. Per germline, CDR1 MDHEN and CDR2 SYDVKM. With 5 bases clipped from V and 0 bases from J, the junction kept 14 bases outside the gene matches. The CDR3 loop reads CASSLPDRERTSTDTQYF. The CDR3 nucleotides read TGTGCCAGCAGTCTACCTGACAGGGAAAGGACTAGCACAGATACGCAGTATTTT.

This sequence joins TRBV7-8 and TRBJ2-1; no clear D. CDR3 length equals 13 residues. CDR1 and CDR2 from the germline V gene are SGHVS and FQNEAQ. V dropped 1 base and J dropped 8 bases, with 9 bases sitting between them. In nucleotides, the CDR3 is TGTGCCAGCAGCTTAGACCAGCGCGATGAGCAGTTCTTC. Translation: CASSLDQRDEQFF.